This T cell receptor beta chain is drawn from a study of blood T cell repertoires in COVID-19. Study-level background: Collection of acute and convalescent COVID-19 samples took place in the United States, Italy and Spain.

In the authors' workflow: How many nucleated cells were present was estimated from reference gene primer amplification. Generated by immunoSEQ multiplex PCR, the TCRdb table keeps only in-frame clones and is missing some. The DNA gave D and trimming, while V, J and clone size come from that table. The table has roughly 84,000 clones, 85% seen once. The CDR3 is 13 amino acids. Germline V lookup: CDR1 MNHEY, CDR2 SVGAGI. V lost 2 bases, J lost 6 bases, and 1 base stayed unmatched. The TCR originated in a man at least 80 years old with active or convalescent COVID-19. This chain joins TRBV6-5 and TRBJ2-1; 7 bases line up with TRBD2. What was sequenced was peripheral blood. As DNA, the CDR3 is TGTGCCAGCAGTTACCGGGGGGTCAATGAGCAGTTCTTC. Translated: CASSYRGVNEQFF.